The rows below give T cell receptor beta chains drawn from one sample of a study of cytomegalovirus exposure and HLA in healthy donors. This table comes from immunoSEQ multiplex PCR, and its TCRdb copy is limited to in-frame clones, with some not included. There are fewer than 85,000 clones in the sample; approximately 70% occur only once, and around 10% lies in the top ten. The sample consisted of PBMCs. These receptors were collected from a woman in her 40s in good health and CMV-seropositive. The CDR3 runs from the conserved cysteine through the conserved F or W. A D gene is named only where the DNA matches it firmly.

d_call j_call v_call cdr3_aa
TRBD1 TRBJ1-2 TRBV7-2 CASSLWTGGNYGYTF
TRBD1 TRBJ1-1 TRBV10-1 CASSTGQLNTEAFF
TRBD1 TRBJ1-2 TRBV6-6 CASSSSGTGNYGYTF
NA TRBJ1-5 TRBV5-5 CASSLEAGNQPQHF
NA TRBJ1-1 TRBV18 CASSLRVSENTEAFF
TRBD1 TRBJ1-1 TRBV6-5 CASRLGQGNTEAFF
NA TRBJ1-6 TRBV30 CAWSLDSSSPLHF
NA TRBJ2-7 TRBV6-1 CASSLRESGEQYF
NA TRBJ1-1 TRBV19 CASSPKGWNTEAFF
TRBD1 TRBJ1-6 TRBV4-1 CASSPRQGGFKGAVTLHF
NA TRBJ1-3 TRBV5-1 CASSPSGTGGNTIYF
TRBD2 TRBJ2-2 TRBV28 CASSPRDYGELFF
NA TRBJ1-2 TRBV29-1 CSVEESRGGYTF
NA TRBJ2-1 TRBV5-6 CASSFNNEQFF
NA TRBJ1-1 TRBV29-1 CSVEPRTGPEAFF
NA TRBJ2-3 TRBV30 CAWSGTWDTQYF
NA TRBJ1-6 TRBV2 CARATEGLNSPLHF
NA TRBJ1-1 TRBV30 CAWSVLSDTEAFF
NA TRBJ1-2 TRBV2 CASSGQEENGYTF
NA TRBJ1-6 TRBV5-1 CASSSEGFNSPLHF
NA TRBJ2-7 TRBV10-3 CAISECQECEQYF
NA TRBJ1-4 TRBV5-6 CASSLARPQKVGEKLFF
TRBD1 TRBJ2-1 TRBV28 CASSDPRDRVYEQFF
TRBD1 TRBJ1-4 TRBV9 CASSVAGQVNEKLFF
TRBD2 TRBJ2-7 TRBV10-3 CAISESGSSGIREQYF
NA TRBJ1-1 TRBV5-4 CASSLNIMRGTGTEAFF
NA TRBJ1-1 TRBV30 CAWGGRAVEAFF
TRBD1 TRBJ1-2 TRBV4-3 CASSQARTGGYGYTF
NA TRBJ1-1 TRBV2 CASRALRGSNTEAFF
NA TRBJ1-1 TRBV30 CAWSSTGNTEAFF
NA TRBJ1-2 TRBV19 CASVGLGMDYGYTF
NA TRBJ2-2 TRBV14 CASSQRRTDGGELFF
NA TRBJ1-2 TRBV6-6 CASSYETLGYTF
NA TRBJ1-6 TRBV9 CASSVGSYNSPLHF
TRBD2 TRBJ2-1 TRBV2 CASSVRAGEDNEQFF
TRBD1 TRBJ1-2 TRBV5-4 CASSPPGQGNYGYTF
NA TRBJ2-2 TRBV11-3 CASSSPSAGALDTGELFF
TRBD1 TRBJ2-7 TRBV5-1 CASSPRTGAFYEQYF
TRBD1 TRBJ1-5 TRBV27 CASSSSTGLGQPQHF
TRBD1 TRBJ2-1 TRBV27 CASGQDRANEQFF
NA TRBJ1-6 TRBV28 CASSFGQNYNSPLHF
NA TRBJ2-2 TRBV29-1 CSVDRGYTGELFF
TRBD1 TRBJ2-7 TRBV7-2 CASSLAGTGPAYEQYF
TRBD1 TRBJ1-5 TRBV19 CASRGTGGQPQHF
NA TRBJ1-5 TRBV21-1 CASSKGRQDSNQPQHF
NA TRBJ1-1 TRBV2 CASSEGRGTEAFF
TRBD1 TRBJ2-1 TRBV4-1 CASSQDTSTGGYNEQFF
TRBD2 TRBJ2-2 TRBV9 CASSVGAGAENTGELFF
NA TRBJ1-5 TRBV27 CASSFSGSNQPQHF
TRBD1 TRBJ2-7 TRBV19 CASSIDVPGQVLPQAYEQYF
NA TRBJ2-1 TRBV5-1 CASGESDEQFF